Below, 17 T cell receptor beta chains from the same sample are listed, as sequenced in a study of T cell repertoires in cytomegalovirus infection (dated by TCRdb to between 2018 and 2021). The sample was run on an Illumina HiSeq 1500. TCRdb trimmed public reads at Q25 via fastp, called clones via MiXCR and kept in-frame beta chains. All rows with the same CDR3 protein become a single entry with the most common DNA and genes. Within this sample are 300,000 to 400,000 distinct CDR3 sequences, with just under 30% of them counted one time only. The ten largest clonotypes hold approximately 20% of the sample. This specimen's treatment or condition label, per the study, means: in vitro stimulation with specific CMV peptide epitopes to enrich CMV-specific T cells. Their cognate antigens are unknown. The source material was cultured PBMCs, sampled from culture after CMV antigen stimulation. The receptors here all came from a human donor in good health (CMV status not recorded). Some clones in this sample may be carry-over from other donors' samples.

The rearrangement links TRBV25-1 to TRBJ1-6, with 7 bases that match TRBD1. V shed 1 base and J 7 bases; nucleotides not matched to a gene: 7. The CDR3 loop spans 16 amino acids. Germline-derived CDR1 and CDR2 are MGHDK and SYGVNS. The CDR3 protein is CASSESPGQLNSPLHF. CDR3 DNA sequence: TGTGCCAGCAGTGAATCTCCGGGACAGCTAAATTCACCCCTCCACTTT.

This chain's CDR3 is CASSLDSGQNNQPQHF. The CDR3 DNA reads as TGTGCCAGCAGCTTAGATTCGGGACAGAACAATCAGCCCCAGCATTTT. V and J are TRBV7-6 and TRBJ1-5; 7 nucleotides align to TRBD1. This CDR3 region has 16 residues. The germline V gene has CDR1 SGHVS and CDR2 FNYEAQ. J lost 3 bases, V lost 1 base, and 6 bases had no gene match.

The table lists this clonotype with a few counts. This CDR3 is CASSEGAQGNTIYF. CDR3 DNA sequence: TGTGCCAGCAGTGAGGGGGCGCAAGGAAACACCATATATTTT. J is TRBJ1-3 and V is TRBV28; the match to TRBD1 covers 7 bases. V trimming: 5 bases; J trimming: 4 bases; junction bases outside the gene matches: 5. The germline CDR1 and CDR2 sequences are MDHEN and SYDVKM. This CDR3 is 14 amino acids long. Complete variable domain (other parts from reference TRBV28 and TRBJ1-3): DVKVTQSSRYLVKRTGEKVFLECVQDMDHENMFWYRQDPGLGLRLIYFSYDVKMKEKGDIPEGYSVSREKKERFSLILESASTNQTSMYLCASSEGAQGNTIYFGEGSWLTVV.

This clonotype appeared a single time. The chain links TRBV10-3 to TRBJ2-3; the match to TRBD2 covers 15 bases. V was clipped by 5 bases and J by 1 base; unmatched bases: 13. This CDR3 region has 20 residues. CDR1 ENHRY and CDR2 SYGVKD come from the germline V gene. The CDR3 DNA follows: TGTGCCATCAGTCCTGGGACTAGCGGGGGGCCGCTGTTTGGCACAGATACGCAGTATTTT. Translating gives CAISPGTSGGPLFGTDTQYF.

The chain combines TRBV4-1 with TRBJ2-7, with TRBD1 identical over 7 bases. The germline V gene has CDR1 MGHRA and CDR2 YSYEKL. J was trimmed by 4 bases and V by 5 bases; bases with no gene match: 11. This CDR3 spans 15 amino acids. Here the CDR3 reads CASSEKGARPYEQYF. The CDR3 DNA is TGCGCCAGCAGCGAAAAGGGGGCCAGGCCATACGAGCAGTACTTC.

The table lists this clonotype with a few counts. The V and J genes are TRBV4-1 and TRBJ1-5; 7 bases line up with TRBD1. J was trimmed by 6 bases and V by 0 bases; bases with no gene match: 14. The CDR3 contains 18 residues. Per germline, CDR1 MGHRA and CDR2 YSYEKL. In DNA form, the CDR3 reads TGCGCCAGCAGCCAAGACCGCCAGGGGGGGGATTTTGTTCAGCCCCAGCATTTT. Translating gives CASSQDRQGGDFVQPQHF.

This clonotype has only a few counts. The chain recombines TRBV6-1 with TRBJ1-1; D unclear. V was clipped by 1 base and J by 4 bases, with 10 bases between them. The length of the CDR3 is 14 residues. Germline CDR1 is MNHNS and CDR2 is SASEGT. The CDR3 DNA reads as TGTGCCAGCAGTGAAGTTATGGGAGTCACTGAAGCTTTCTTT. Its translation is CASSEVMGVTEAFF.

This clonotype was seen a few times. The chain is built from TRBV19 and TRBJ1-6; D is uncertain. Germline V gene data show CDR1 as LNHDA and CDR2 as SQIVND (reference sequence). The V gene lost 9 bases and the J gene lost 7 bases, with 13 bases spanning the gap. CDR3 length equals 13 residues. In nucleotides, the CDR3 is TGTGCCAGCCTGGACCGCTTGAATTCACCCCTCCACTTT. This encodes CASLDRLNSPLHF.

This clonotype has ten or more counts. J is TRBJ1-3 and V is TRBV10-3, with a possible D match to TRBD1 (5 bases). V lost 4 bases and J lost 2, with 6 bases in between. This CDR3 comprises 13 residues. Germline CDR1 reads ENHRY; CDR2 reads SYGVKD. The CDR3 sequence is CAISARAGNTIYF. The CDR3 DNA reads TGTGCCATCAGTGCCAGGGCTGGAAACACCATATATTTT.

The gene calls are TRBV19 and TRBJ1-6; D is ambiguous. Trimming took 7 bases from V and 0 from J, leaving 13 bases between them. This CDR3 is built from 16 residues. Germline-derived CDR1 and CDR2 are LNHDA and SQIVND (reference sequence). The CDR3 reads CASTRRASSYNSPLHF. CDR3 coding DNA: TGTGCCAGTACCCGAAGGGCAAGCTCCTATAATTCACCCCTCCACTTT. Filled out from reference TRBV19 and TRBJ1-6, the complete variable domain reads DGGITQSPKYLFRKEGQNVTLSCEQNLNHDAMYWYRQDPGQGLRLIYYSQIVNDFQKGDIAEGYSVSREKKESFPLTVTSAQKNPTAFYLCASTRRASSYNSPLHFGNGTRLTVT.

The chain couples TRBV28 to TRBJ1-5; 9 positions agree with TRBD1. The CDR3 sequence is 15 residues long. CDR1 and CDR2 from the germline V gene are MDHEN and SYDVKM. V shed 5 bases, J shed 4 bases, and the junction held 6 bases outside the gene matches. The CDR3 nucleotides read TGTGCCAGCAGTCGCGGACAGGGGACGAATCAGCCCCAGCATTTT. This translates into CASSRGQGTNQPQHF.

Here the CDR3 DNA reads TGTGCCAGTGGGACAGATAGCAATCAGCCCCAGCATTTT. Translated: CASGTDSNQPQHF. The chain couples TRBV19 to TRBJ1-5, with 7 bases identical to TRBD1. V was clipped by 8 bases and J by 0 bases; unmatched bases: 1. The CDR3 covers 13 residues. CDR1 and CDR2 from the germline V gene are LNHDA and SQIVND (reference sequence).

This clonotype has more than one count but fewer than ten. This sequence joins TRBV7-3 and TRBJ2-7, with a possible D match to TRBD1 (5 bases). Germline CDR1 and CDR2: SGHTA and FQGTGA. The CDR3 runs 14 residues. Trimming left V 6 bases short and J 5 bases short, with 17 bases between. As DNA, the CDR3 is TGTGCCAGCAGGCTAGGTGACAGTCCCAACGAGCAGTACTTC. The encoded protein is CASRLGDSPNEQYF.

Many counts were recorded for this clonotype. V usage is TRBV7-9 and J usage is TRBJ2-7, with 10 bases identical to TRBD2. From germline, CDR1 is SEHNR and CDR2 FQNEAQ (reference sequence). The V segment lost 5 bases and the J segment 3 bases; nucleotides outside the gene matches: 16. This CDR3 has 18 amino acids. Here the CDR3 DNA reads TGTGCCAGCAGCCCTCGGGGGGGGCTAGCGGGAGTTAGCTACGAGCAGTACTTC. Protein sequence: CASSPRGGLAGVSYEQYF.

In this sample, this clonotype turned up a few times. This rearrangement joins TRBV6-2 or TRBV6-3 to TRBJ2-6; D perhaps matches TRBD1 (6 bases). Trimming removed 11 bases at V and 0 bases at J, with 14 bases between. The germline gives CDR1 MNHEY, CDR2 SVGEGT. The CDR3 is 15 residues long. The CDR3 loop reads CAERDTHSGANVLTF. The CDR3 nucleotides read TGTGCCGAGAGGGACACCCACTCTGGGGCCAACGTCCTGACTTTC.

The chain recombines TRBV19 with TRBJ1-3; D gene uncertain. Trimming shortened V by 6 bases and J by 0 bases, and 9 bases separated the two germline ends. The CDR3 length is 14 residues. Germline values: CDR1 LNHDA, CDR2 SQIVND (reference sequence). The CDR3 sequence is CASSPQLSGNTIYF. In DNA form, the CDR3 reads TGTGCCAGTAGCCCCCAGCTCTCTGGAAACACCATATATTTT.

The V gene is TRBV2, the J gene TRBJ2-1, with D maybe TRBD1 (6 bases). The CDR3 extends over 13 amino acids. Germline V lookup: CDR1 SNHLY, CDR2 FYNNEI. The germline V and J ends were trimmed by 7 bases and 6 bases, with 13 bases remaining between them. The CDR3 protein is CASTRGQSNEQFF. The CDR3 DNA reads TGTGCCAGCACCCGGGGACAATCCAATGAGCAGTTCTTC. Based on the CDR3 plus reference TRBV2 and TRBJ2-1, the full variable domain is EPEVTQTPSHQVTQMGQEVILRCVPISNHLYFYWYRQILGQKVEFLVSFYNNEISEKSEIFDDQFSVERPDGSNFTLKIRSTKLEDSAMYFCASTRGQSNEQFFGPGTRLTVL.